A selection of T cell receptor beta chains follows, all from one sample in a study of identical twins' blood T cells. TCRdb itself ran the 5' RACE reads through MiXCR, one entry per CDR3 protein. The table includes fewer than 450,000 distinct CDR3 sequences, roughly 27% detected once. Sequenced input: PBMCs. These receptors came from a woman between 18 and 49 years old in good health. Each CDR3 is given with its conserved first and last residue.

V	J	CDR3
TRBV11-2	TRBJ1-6	CASSLWTGKDSPLHF
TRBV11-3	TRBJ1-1	CASSFGGGWGEAFF
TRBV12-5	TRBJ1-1	CASGLQLMNTEAFF
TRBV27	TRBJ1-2	CASSLTPYYGYTF
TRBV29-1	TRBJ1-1	CSVDLPSLNTEAFF
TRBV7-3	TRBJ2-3	CASSLGGSVYFTDTQYF
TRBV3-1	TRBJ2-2	CASSPTRSGSFAGELFF
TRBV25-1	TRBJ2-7	CASSDGECPYEQYF
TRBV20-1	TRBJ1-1	CSARAGHSNTEAFF
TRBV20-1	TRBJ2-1	CSATGLGEQFF
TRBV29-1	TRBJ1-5	CSVLHREGQPQHF
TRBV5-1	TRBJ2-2	CASYWGNPAGELFF
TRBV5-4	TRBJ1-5	CASSFGGGWDQPQHF
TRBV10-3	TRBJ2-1	CAISSLGEQFF
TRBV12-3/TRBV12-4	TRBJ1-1	CASRTAYINTEVFF
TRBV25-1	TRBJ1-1	CASTGTGSTEAFF
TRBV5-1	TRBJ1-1	CASSFSQTNTEAFF
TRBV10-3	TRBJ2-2	CAISSQGTGELFF
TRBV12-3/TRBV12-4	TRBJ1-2	CASSLSEGLRYTF
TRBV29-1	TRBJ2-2	CSVERDTGELFF
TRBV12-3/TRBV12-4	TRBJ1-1	CASRDRVDAFF
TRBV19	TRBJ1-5	CASSPPPSNQPQHF
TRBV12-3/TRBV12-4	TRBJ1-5	CASSADSPNQPQHF
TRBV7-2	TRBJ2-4	CASFWIVECVQYF
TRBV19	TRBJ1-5	CASSFRSSNQPQHF
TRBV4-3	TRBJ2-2	CASSQDAIAGVRELFF
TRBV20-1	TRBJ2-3	CSARDFPGTDTQYF
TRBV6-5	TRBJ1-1	CATQGGNTEAFF